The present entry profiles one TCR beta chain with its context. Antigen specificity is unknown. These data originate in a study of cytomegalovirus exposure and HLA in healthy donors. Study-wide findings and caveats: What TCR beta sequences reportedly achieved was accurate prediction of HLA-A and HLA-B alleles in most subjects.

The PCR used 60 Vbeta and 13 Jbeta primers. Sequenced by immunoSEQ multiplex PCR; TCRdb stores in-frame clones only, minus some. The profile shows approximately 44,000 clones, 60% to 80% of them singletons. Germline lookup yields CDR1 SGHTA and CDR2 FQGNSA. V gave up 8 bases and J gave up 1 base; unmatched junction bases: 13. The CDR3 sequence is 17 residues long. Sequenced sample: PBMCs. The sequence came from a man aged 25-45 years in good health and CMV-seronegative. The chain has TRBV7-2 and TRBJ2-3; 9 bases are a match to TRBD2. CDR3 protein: CASRRVAGVGGTDTQYF. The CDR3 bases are TGTGCCAGCCGTCGGGTAGCGGGAGTCGGGGGCACAGATACGCAGTATTTT.